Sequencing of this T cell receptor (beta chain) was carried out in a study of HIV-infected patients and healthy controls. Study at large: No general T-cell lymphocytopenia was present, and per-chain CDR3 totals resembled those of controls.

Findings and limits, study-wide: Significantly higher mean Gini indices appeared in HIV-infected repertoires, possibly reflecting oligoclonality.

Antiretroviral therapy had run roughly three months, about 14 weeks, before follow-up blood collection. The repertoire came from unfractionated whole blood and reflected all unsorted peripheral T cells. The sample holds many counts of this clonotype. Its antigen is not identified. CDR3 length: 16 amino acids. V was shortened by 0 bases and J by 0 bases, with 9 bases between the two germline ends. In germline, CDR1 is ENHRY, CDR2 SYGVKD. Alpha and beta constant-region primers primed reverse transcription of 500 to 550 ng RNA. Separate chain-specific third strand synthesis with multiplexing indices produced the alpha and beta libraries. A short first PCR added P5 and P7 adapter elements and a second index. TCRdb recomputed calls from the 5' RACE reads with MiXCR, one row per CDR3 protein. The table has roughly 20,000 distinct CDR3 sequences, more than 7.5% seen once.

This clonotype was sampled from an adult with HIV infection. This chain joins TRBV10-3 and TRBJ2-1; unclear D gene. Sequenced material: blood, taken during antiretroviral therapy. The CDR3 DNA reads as TGTGCCATCAGTGAGTCGGCTCTCCTCTCCTACAATGAGCAGTTCTTC. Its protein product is CAISESALLSYNEQFF.